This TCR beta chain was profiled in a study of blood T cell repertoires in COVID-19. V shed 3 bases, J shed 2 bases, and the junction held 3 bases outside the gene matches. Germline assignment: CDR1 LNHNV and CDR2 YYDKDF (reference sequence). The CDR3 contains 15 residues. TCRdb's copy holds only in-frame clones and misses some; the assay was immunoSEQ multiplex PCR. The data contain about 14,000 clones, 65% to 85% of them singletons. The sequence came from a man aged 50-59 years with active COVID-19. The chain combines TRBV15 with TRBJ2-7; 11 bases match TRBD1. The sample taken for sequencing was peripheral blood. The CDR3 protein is CATSRRGQGAYEQYF. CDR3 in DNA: TGTGCCACCAGCAGGAGGGGACAGGGGGCCTACGAGCAGTACTTC. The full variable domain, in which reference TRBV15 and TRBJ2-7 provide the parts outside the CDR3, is DAMVIQNPRYQVTQFGKPVTLSCSQTLNHNVMYWYQQKSSQAPKLLFHYYDKDFNNEADTPDNFQSRRPNTSFCFLDIRSPGLGDTAMYLCATSRRGQGAYEQYFGPGTRLTVT.